The TCR beta chain described here comes from a study of shared clonotypes between healthy human individuals. This CDR3 has 16 residues. Germline CDR1 is KGHSH and CDR2 is LQKENI. Trimming left V 8 bases short and J 2 bases short, with 19 bases between. CD8 cells classed as naive were CD45RO-negative and positively selected for CCR7, excluding terminally differentiated effector memory CD45RA+ cells. The assay used deep level. Clones were read by immunoSEQ multiplex PCR, and TCRdb kept only the in-frame ones, dropping some. The sample contains more than 550,000 clones, about 91% of which appear only once. Findings and caveats of the study: It was the non-shared clonotypes that had lower generation probabilities than clonotypes shared by all four donors.

As to this clone: Antigen specificity is unknown.

The J gene is TRBJ2-1, the V gene TRBV18; maybe TRBD2 (6 bases). This receptor was obtained from a man aged 30 to 39 in good health. Sequences were obtained from naive CD8+ T cells sorted from blood. CDR3 bases: TGTGCCAGCACTATAACCGGGACTGGAGCCTACAATGAGCAGTTCTTC. Amino acids: CASTITGTGAYNEQFF.